This T cell receptor beta chain was retrieved from a study of shared clonotypes between healthy human individuals. Per the germline V gene, CDR1 is ENHRY and CDR2 is SYGVKD. The junction had 3 bases not matched to a gene; V was cut back by 9 bases and J by 0 bases. The CDR3 extends over 14 amino acids. Measured with immunoSEQ multiplex PCR; TCRdb has only the in-frame clones, and not every one. The table lists 2 million to 2.5 million clones, around 95% of them singletons. Only a few counts were recorded for this clone. The sample comprised naive CD4+ T cells sorted from blood. The subset here: CD45RA+ positively selected. This chain links TRBV10-3 with TRBJ1-2; 11 nucleotides line up with TRBD1. The clonotype comes from a man aged 18 to 29 in good health. For the CDR3, the DNA is TGTGCCATTGGGACAGGGGGTACTAACTATGGCTACACCTTC. Its protein is CAIGTGGTNYGYTF.